This T cell receptor (beta chain) is drawn from a study of blood T cell repertoires in COVID-19. As for the study in general: T cells, B-cell-depleted T cells, or PBMCs supplied cDNA or gDNA.

V shed 0 bases, J shed 1 base, and the junction held 1 base outside the gene matches. This CDR3 is 15 amino acids long. Germline V gives CDR1 MGHRA, CDR2 YSYEKL. The sample holds a few counts of this clone. The age range of participants was about 18 to 89 years, with residence in under 30 US areas. Cohorts were assigned according to the clinical history that participants reported. In the authors' workflow: Cell counts per sample came from amplifying reference gene primers. Clones were sequenced by immunoSEQ multiplex PCR, and TCRdb holds only the in-frame ones, with some missing. From that table come the V and J calls and clone size; the DNA was used to work out D and trimming. The sample has fewer than 500,000 clones, 87% seen once.

The sample was PBMCs or T cells enriched from blood (not recorded which). The sequence came from a man between 25 and 39 years old who had recovered from COVID-19. The chain links TRBV4-1 to TRBJ1-1; the match to TRBD1 covers 8 bases. CDR3 sequence: CASSQEGTGNTEAFF. The CDR3 DNA reads TGCGCCAGCAGCCAAGAAGGGACAGGGAACACTGAAGCTTTCTTT.